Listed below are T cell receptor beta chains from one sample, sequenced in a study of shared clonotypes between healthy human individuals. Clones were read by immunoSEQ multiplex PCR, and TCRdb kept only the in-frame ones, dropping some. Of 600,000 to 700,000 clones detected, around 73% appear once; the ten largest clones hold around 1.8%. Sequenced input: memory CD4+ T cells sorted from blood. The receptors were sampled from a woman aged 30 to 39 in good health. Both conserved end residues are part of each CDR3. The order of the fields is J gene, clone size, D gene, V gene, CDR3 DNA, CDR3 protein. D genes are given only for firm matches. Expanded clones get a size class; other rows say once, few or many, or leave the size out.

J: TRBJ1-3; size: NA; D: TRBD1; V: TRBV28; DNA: TGTGCCAGCAGAGCCTACAGGGGCTCTGGAAACACCATATATTTT; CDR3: CASRAYRGSGNTIYF
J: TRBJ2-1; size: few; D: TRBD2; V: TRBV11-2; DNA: TGTGCCAGCAGCTTTCGGACTAGCGGGGACTACAATGAGCAGTTCTTC; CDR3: CASSFRTSGDYNEQFF
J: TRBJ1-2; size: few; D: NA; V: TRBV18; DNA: TGTGCCAGCGCCTTGGGGACGAGCGATTCTAGCCGCTACACCTTC; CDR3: CASALGTSDSSRYTF
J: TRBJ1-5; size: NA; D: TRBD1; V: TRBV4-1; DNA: TGCGCCAGCAGCACAGACAGGGGAAGACAGCCCCAGCATTTT; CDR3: CASSTDRGRQPQHF
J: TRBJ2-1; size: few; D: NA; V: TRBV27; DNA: TGTGCCAGCAGTTTGTGGGCAGGGGTGAGGAATGAGCAGTTCTTC; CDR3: CASSLWAGVRNEQFF
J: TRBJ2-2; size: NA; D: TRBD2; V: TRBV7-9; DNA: TGTGCCAGCAGCTTAGTTAATCTCGGACTAGGCACCGGGGAGCTGTTTTTT; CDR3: CASSLVNLGLGTGELFF
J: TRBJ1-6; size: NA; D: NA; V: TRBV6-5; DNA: TGTGCCAGCAGGGACACGAGCTCCTATAATTCACCCCTCCACTTT; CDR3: CASRDTSSYNSPLHF
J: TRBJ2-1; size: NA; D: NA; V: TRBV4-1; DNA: TGCGCCAGCAGCCAGGGACATCGAACGAGGGACAATGAGCAGTTCTTC; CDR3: CASSQGHRTRDNEQFF
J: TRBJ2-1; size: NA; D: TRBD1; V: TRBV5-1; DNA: TGCGCCAGCAGCTTGGCGACAGGGCCAGGTGAGCAGTTCTTC; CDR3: CASSLATGPGEQFF
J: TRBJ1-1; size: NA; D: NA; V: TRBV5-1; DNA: TGCGCCAGCGGGGCAGGGGAAGATCGGTGGACTGAAGCTTTCTTT; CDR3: CASGAGEDRWTEAFF
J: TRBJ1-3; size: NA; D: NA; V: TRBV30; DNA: TGTGCCTGGAGTGTACTCACTGGGCAGGCTGGAAACACCATATATTTT; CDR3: CAWSVLTGQAGNTIYF
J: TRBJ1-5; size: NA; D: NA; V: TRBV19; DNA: TGTGCCAGTAGTAACTCTCCGAAGACAGGCCTCGGGCAGCCCCAGCATTTT; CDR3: CASSNSPKTGLGQPQHF
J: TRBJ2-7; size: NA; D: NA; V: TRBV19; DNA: TGTGCCAGTAGTAGGGGACACACGGCCGGAGAGCAGTACTTC; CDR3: CASSRGHTAGEQYF
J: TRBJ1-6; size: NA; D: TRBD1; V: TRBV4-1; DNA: TGCGCCAGCAGCCAAGAGGGCACCAGGACAGGGAATTCACCCCTCCACTTT; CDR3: CASSQEGTRTGNSPLHF
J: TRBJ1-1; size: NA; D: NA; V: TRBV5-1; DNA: TGCGCCAGCAGCCCCCCCGGGATCTCTGTCAAGAACACTGAAGCTTTCTTT; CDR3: CASSPPGISVKNTEAFF
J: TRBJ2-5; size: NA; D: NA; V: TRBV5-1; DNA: TGCGCCAGCAGCTTCTCCCCCAGTGGGGGGAGTGTGAAGACCCAGTACTTC; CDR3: CASSFSPSGGSVKTQYF
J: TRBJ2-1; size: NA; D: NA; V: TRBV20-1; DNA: TGCAGTGCTAGAGTTCGTAATGAGCAGTTCTTC; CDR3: CSARVRNEQFF
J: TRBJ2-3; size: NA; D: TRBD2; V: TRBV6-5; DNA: TGTGCCAGCAGTTACATGGTAGCGGGAGGAGGTACGCAGTATTTT; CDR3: CASSYMVAGGGTQYF
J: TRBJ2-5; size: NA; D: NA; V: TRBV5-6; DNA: TGTGCCAGCAGCTTGAGGGGGAGTACTGCCCAAGAGACCCAGTACTTC; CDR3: CASSLRGSTAQETQYF
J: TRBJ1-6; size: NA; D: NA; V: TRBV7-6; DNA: TGTGCCAGCAGCCCCGACCAGAATTCACCCCTCCACTTT; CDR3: CASSPDQNSPLHF
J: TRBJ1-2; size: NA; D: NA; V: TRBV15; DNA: TGTGCCACCAGCAGAGATACTAGATTGACTGTCTATGGCTACACCTTC; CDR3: CATSRDTRLTVYGYTF
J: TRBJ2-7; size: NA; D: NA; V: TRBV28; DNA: TGTGCCAGCAGGGCCGGGACTCAAATTACAGCCTACGAGCAGTACTTC; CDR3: CASRAGTQITAYEQYF
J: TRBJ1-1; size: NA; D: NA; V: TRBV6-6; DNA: TGTGCCGTACGGGGGGGAGCTGCTGAAGCTTTCTTT; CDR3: CAVRGGAAEAFF
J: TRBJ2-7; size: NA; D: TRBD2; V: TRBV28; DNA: TGTGCCAGCAGCACTAGCGGGAAGAGGTACGAGCAGTACTTC; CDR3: CASSTSGKRYEQYF
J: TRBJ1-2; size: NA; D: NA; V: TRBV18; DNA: TGTGCCAGCTCACCATCTGAGTCTGCCAGAAGAGGCTACACCTTC; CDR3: CASSPSESARRGYTF
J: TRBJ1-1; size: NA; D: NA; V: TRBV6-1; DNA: TGTGCCAGCAGTGAAGGAAGGTCGGCCCCTAGCACTGAAGCTTTCTTT; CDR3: CASSEGRSAPSTEAFF
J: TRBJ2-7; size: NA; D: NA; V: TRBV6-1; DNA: TGTGCCAGCAGCCAAGAGGCAGGTGACTCCTACGAGCAGTACTTC; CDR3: CASSQEAGDSYEQYF
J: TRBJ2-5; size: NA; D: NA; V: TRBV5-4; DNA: TGTGCCAGCAGCTGGCGCGGGGCTGAGACCCAGTACTTC; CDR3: CASSWRGAETQYF
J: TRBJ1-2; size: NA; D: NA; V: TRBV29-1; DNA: TGCAGCGTTGGGCCAGGATATGGCTACACCTTC; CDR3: CSVGPGYGYTF
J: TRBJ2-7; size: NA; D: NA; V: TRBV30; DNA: TGTGCCTGGAGCGTAGGGCCGGGGGCCTACGAGCAGTACTTC; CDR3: CAWSVGPGAYEQYF
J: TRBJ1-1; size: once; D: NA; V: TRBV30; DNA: TGTGCCTGGAGTTTCGGGAACACTGAAGCTTTCTTT; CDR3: CAWSFGNTEAFF
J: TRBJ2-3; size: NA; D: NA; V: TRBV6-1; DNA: TGTGCCGGCCAGGGGGGATACACAGATACGCAGTATTTT; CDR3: CAGQGGYTDTQYF
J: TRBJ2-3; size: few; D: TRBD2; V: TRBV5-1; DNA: TGCGCCAGCAGCTTTGGACTAGCGGGAAGGAGGCGCCCAGATACGCAGTATTTT; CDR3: CASSFGLAGRRRPDTQYF
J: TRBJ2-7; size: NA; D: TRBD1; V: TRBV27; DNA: TGTGCCAGCAGTTCCCGGGACAGGGCTAAGAAGCAGTACTTC; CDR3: CASSSRDRAKKQYF
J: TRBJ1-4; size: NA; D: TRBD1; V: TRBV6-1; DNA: TGTGCCAGCAGTACCAGACAGGGCGGGGGAGAAAAACTGTTTTTT; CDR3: CASSTRQGGGEKLFF
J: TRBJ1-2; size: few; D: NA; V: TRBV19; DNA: TGTGCCAGTAGTATAAGCCAGGGCTGGGATGGCTACACCTTC; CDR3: CASSISQGWDGYTF
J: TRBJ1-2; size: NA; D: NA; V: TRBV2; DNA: TGTGCCAGCAGTGAGGATTTTTATGGCTACACCTTC; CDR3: CASSEDFYGYTF
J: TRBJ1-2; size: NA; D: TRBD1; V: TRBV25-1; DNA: TGTGCCAGCAAGACCGGGACAGGGGGCTTCTGGGGCTACACCTTC; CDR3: CASKTGTGGFWGYTF
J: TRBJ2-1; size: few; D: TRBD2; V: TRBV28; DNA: TGTGCCAGCAGTTTAGGGGCCGCTAGCGGGAGTAATGAGCAGTTCTTC; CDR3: CASSLGAASGSNEQFF
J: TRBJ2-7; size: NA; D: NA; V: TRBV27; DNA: TGTGCCAGCAGTTTAGACAGGTACACCTACGAGCAGTACTTC; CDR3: CASSLDRYTYEQYF
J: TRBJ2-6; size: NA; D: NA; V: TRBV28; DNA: TGTGCCAGCAGATCCCCTTCTACTGGGGCCAACGTCCTGACTTTC; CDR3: CASRSPSTGANVLTF
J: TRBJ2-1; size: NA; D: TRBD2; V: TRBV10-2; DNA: TGCGCCAGCAGTGAACCGGGAGGTGGCAATGAGCAGTTCTTC; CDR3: CASSEPGGGNEQFF
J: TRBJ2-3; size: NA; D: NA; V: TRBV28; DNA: TGTGCCAGCAGTTCATGGGGCGGGGCTGAACTTTCTTCGACAGATACGCAGTATTTT; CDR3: CASSSWGGAELSSTDTQYF
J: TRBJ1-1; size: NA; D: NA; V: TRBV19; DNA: TGTGCCAGTAGTATAGATGGGACGGCGAACACTGAAGCTTTCTTT; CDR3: CASSIDGTANTEAFF
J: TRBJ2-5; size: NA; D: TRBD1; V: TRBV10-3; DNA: TGTGCCATCAGGCCGGACAGGGGGGAGACCCAGTACTTC; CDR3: CAIRPDRGETQYF
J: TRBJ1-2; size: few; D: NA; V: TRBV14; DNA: TGTGCCAGCAGCCCAATTTGGGAAGGCTATGGCTACACCTTC; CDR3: CASSPIWEGYGYTF
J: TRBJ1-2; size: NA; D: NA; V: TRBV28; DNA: TGTGCCAGCAGTTTTCCCAACTATGGCTACACCTTC; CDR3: CASSFPNYGYTF
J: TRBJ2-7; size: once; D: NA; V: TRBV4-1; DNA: TGCGCCAGCAGCCATCTCCGACTGAGCCGACCCTACGAGCAGTACTTC; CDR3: CASSHLRLSRPYEQYF
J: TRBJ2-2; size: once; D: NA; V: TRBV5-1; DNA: TGCGCCAGCAGCGTACAACAGGGTCGCACCGGGGAGCTGTTTTTT; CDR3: CASSVQQGRTGELFF
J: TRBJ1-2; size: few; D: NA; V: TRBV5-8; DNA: TGTGCCAGCAGTCCGACAGATAACTATGGCTACACCTTC; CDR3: CASSPTDNYGYTF
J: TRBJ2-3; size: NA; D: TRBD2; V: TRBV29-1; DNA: TGCAGCGTTGAAGATCGGAAGGCGCGGGACTACCAGTATTTT; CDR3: CSVEDRKARDYQYF
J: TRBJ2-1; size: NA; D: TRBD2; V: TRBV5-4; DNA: TGTGCCAGCAGCTTGGGACTAGCGGGACGCTACAATGAGCAGTTCTTC; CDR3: CASSLGLAGRYNEQFF
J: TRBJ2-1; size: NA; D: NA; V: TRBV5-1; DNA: TGCGCCAGCAGGAGCGAAGGGGGCTACAATGAGCAGTTCTTC; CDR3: CASRSEGGYNEQFF
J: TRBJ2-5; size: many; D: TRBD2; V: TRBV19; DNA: TGTGCCAGTAGCGTCGGACTAGCGGGAGTATTTGAGACCCAGTACTTC; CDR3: CASSVGLAGVFETQYF
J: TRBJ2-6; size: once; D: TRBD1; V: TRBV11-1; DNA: TGTGCCAGCAGTTCTTCCGGGACAGGTTTCTCTGGGGCCAACGTCCTGACTTTC; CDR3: CASSSSGTGFSGANVLTF
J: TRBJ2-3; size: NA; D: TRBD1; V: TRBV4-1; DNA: TGCGCCAGCAGCCAGAGACCGGGACAGGGAACAGATACGCAGTATTTT; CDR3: CASSQRPGQGTDTQYF
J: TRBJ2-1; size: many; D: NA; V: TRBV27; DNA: TGTGCCAGCAGTCCCTCCGGACCCCTGAGCTCCTACAATGAGCAGTTCTTC; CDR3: CASSPSGPLSSYNEQFF
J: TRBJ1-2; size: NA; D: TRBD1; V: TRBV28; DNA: TGTGCCATCTCAGGGGGGGGAGGCTATGGCTACACCTTC; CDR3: CAISGGGGYGYTF
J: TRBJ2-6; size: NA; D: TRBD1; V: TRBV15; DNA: TGTGCCACCAGCAGAGCGCAGGGGGCGCCCGGGGCCAACGTCCTGACTTTC; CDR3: CATSRAQGAPGANVLTF